This T cell receptor (beta chain) was sequenced for a study of shared clonotypes between healthy human individuals. The method was immunoSEQ multiplex PCR; TCRdb's version includes in-frame clones alone and lacks a portion of them. The sample shows hundreds of thousands of clones, roughly 95% of them seen only once. The CDR3 runs 14 residues. Germline V CDR1 and CDR2: WSHSY, SAAADI. The germline V and J ends were trimmed by 3 bases and 2 bases, with 9 bases remaining between them. The naive CD8 population came from CD45RO-negative cells selected for CCR7, without terminally differentiated effector memory CD45RA+ cells.

The gene calls are TRBV10-2 and TRBJ2-3, with D unresolved. Sequenced sample: naive CD8+ T cells sorted from blood. The receptor was isolated from a woman aged 30 to 39 in good health. The CDR3 loop reads CASSEGRYTDTQYF. The CDR3 DNA reads TGCGCCAGCAGTGAAGGACGCTACACAGATACGCAGTATTTT.